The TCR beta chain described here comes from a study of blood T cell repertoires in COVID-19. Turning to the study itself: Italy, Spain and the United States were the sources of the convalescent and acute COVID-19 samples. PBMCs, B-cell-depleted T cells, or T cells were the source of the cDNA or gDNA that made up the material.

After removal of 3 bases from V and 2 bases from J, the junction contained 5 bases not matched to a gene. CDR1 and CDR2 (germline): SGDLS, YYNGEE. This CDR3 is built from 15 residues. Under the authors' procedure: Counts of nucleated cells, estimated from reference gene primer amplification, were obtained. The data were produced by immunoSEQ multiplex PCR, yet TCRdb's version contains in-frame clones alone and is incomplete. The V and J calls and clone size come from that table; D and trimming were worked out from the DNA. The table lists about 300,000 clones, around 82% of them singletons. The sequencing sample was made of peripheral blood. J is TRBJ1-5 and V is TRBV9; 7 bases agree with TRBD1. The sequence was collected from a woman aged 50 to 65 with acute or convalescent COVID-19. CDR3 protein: CASSAGTEGNQPQHF. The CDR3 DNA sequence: TGTGCCAGCAGCGCCGGGACAGAGGGCAATCAGCCCCAGCATTTT.